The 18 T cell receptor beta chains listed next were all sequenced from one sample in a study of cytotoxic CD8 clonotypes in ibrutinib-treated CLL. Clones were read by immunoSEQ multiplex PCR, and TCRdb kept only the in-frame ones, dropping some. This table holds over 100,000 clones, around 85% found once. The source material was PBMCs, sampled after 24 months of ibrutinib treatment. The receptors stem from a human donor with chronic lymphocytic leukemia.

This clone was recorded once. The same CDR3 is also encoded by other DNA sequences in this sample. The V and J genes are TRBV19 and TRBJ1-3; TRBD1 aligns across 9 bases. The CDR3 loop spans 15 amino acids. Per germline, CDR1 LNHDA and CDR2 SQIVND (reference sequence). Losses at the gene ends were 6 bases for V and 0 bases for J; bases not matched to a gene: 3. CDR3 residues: CASRTTGGSGNTIYF. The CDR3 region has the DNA TGTGCCAGTAGGACGACAGGGGGCTCTGGAAACACCATATATTTT.

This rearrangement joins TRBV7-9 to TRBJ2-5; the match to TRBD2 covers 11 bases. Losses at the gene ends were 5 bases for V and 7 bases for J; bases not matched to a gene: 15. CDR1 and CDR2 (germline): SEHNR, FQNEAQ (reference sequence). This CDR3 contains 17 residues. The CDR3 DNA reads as TGTGCCAGCAGCCCGAGGATACGTAGCGGGAGGGCCGGGACCCAGTACTTC. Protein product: CASSPRIRSGRAGTQYF.

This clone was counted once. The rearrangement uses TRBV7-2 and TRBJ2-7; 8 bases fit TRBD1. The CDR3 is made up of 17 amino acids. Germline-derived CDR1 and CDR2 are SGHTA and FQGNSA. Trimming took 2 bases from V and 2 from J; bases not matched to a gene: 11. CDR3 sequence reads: CASSLWGWAGGAYEQYF. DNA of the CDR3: TGTGCCAGCAGCTTATGGGGGTGGGCAGGGGGCGCCTACGAGCAGTACTTC.

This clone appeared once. CDR3 sequence reads: CASSSRGWQETQYF. Written as DNA, the CDR3 is TGTGCCAGCAGCTCGAGGGGATGGCAAGAGACCCAGTACTTC. The genes are TRBV5-6 and TRBJ2-5; D could derive from TRBD1 or TRBD2 (5 bases each). The CDR3 has 14 amino acids. Germline loops: CDR1 SGHDT, CDR2 YYEEEE. Trimming left V 3 bases short and J 2 bases short, with 11 bases between.

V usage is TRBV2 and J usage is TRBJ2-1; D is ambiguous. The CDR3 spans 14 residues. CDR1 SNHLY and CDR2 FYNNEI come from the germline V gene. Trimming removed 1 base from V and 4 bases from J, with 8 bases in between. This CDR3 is CASSEGRVYNEQFF. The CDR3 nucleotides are TGTGCCAGCAGTGAAGGTAGGGTTTACAATGAGCAGTTCTTC.

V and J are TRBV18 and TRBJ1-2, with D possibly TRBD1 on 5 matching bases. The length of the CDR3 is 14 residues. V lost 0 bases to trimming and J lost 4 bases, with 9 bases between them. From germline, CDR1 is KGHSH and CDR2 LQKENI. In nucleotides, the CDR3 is TGTGCCAGCTCACCACCGGGACCGATCTATGGCTACACCTTC. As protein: CASSPPGPIYGYTF.

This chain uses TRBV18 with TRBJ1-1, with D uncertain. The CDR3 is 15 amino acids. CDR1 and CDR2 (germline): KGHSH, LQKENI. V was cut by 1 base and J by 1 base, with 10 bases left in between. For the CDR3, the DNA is TGTGCCAGCTCACCACAGGAGAGCACGAACACTGAAGCTTTCTTT. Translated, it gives CASSPQESTNTEAFF.

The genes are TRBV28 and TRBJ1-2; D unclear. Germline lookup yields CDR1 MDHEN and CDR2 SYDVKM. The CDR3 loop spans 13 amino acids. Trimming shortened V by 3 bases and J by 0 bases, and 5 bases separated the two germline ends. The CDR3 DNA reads TGTGCCAGCAGTTTGGCCCCTAACTATGGCTACACCTTC. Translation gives CASSLAPNYGYTF.

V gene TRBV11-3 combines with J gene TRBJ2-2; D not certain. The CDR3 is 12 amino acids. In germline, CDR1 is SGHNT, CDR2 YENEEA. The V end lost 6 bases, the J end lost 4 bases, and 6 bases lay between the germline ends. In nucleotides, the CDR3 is TGTGCCAGCAGTGTTGGCACCGGGGAGCTGTTTTTT. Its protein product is CASSVGTGELFF.

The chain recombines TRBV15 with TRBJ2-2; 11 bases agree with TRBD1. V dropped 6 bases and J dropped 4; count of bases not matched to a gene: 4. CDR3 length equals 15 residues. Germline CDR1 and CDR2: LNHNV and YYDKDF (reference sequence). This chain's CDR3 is CATRQDRGPTGELFF. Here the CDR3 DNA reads TGTGCCACCAGGCAGGACAGGGGGCCCACCGGGGAGCTGTTTTTT.

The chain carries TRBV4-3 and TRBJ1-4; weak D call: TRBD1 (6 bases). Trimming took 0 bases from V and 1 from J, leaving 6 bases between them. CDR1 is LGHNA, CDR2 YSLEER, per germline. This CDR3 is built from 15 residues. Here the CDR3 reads CASSQDRGTNEKLFF. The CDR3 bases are TGCGCCAGCAGCCAAGACAGGGGAACTAATGAAAAACTGTTTTTT.

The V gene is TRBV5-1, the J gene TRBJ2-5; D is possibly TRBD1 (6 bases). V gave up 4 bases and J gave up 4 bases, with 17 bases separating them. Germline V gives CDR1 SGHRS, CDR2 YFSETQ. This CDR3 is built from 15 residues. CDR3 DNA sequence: TGCGCCAGCAGCCCAGACAGGCCAGAGCGAGAGACCCAGTACTTC. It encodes CASSPDRPERETQYF. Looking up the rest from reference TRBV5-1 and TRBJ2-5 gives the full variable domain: KAGVTQTPRYLIKTRGQQVTLSCSPISGHRSVSWYQQTPGQGLQFLFEYFSETQRNKGNFPGRFSGRQFSNSRSEMNVSTLELGDSALYLCASSPDRPERETQYFGPGTRLLVL.

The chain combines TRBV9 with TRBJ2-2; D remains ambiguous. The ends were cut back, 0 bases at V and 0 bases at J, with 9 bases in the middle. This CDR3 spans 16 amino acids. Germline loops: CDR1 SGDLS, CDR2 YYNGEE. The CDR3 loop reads CASSVEKDPNTGELFF. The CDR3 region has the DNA TGTGCCAGCAGCGTAGAGAAGGATCCGAACACCGGGGAGCTGTTTTTT.

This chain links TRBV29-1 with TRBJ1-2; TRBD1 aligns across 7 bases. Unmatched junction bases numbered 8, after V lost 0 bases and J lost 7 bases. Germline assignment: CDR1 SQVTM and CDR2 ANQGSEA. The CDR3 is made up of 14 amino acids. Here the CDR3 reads CSVEDRGRVGGYTF. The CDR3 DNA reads TGCAGCGTTGAAGATAGGGGGCGGGTGGGTGGCTACACCTTC.

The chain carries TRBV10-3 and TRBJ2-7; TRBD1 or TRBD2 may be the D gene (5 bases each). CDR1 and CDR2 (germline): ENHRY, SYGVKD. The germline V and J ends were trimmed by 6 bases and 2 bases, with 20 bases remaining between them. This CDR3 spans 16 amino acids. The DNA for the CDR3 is TGTGCCATCAGGAGCACCTCCGGGACCTTCCCCTACGAGCAGTACTTC. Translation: CAIRSTSGTFPYEQYF.

CDR3 region: CASTVGQRDYGYTF. The CDR3 DNA follows: TGTGCCAGTACCGTTGGGCAGAGGGACTATGGCTACACCTTC. The V gene is TRBV19, the J gene TRBJ1-2, with D unresolved. The V end lost 7 bases, the J end lost 3 bases, and 15 bases lay between the germline ends. This CDR3 comprises 14 residues. In germline, CDR1 is LNHDA, CDR2 SQIVND (reference sequence).

DNA for the CDR3: TGTGCCAGCAGCCGAGAAGGGAGAGAGACCCAGTACTTC. It is translated as CASSREGRETQYF. The chain links TRBV5-4 to TRBJ2-5, with D maybe TRBD2 (5 bases). The CDR3 has 13 amino acids. The germline V and J ends were trimmed by 4 bases and 4 bases, with 11 bases remaining between them. Germline-derived CDR1 and CDR2 are SGHNT and YYREEE (reference sequence).

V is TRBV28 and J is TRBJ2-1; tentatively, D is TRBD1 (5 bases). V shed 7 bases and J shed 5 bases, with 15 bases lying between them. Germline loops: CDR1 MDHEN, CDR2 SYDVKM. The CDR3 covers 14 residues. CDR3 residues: CASIRQPRDNEQFF. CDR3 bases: TGTGCCAGCATAAGACAGCCTAGGGACAATGAGCAGTTCTTC.